This T cell receptor (beta chain) is drawn from a study of CD8+ T cells in alopecia areata. The germline V gene has CDR1 SGHRS and CDR2 YFSETQ. The CDR3 length is 16 residues. The V gene end was trimmed by 1 base and the J gene end by 3 bases; junction bases not matched to a gene: 7. Study outcomes and limitations: Normal skin contains resident alphabeta T cells, and these are also sequenced in scalp samples. Scalp lesions, especially in alopecia totalis/universalis, had higher clonality than normal scalp. Scalp clonality decreased significantly with tofacitinib, and so did expanded CD8+ clones among the top 100.

This clone has a single count. Its antigen is still unknown. Treatment defined: oral pan-JAK inhibitor, 5-10 mg twice daily. As part of sample collection, lesional scalp punch biopsies and peripheral blood were taken from alopecia areata patients. RNA was extracted and reverse transcribed into cDNA as the sequencing template. The table came from immunoSEQ multiplex PCR; TCRdb's copy has only in-frame clones and leaves some out. The data contain a few hundred thousand clones, over 40% of them singletons. This TCR was sampled from a human donor with alopecia areata. The chain combines TRBV5-1 with TRBJ2-7, with 10 bases aligning to TRBD2. The starting material was CD4+ T cells sorted from blood, obtained at approximately week 36, from a patient treated with tofacitinib. CDR3 DNA: TGCGCCAGCAGCTTGACGACTAGCGGGTTCATCTACGAGCAGTACTTC. Protein sequence: CASSLTTSGFIYEQYF.